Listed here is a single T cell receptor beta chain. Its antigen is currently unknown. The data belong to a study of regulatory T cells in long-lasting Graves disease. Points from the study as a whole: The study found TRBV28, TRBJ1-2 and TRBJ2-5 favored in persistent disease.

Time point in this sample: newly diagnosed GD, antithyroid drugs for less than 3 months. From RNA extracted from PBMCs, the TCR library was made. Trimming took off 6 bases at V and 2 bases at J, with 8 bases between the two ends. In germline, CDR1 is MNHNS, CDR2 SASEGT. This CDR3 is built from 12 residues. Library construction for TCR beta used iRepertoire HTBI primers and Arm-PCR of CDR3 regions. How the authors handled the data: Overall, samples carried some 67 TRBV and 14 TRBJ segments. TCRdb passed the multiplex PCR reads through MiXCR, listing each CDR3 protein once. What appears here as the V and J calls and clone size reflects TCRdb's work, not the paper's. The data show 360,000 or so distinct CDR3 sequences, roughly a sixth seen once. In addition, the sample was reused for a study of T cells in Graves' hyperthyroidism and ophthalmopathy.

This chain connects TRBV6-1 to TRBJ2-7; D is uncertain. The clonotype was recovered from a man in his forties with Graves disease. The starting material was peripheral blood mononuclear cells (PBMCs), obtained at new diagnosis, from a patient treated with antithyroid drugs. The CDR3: CASSSTTYEQYF. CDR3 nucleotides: TGTGCCAGCAGCTCCACTACCTACGAGCAGTACTTC.